This T cell receptor (beta chain) was recovered during a study of beta chain features in type 1 diabetes. Every bit of the isolated RNA underwent reverse transcription, so sequencing read expressed TCRB transcripts. Some clones are missing from TCRdb's copy, which holds only in-frame ones; the method was immunoSEQ multiplex PCR. The sample has roughly 230,000 clones, about a tenth seen once. Study-wide findings and caveats: The study found moderately but significantly shorter TCRB CDR3s in all four CD4+ subsets of Type 1 diabetes patients. For type 1 diabetes patients, VDJ junctions showed fewer insertions and more deletions.

As for this clone: Its antigen remains unknown.

Trimming pared 2 bases from V and 4 bases from J, leaving 10 bases between. The CDR3 is 13 amino acids. Per germline, CDR1 GTSNPN and CDR2 SVGIG (reference sequence). The sequence came from a man aged 25 to 40 with type 1 diabetes. The chain carries TRBV30 and TRBJ2-3, with D possibly being TRBD1 (5 bases). The specimen sequenced was naive CD4+ T cells from blood. The CDR3, as DNA: TGTGCCTGGAGTCAACAGGCGGCAGATACGCAGTATTTT. Amino acid sequence: CAWSQQAADTQYF.